The clone carrying this T cell receptor (beta chain) was seen more than once but under ten times. Its cognate antigen is unknown. The data are from a study of CD8 T cells in ankylosing spondylitis. Findings of the study overall: As reported, disease-linked clones showed significant enrichment in matched ankylosing spondylitis synovial fluid. It appeared that ankylosing spondylitis blood was characterized by a TCR beta motif of under ten highly homologous variants.

The germline V gene has CDR1 DFQATT and CDR2 SNEGSKA (reference sequence). The CDR3 loop spans 14 amino acids. V was clipped by 6 bases and J by 0 bases, with 15 bases between them. By quantitative 5'-RACE with molecular barcodes, the TCR beta libraries were made. From the 5' RACE reads, TCRdb called clonotypes with MiXCR, one entry per CDR3 protein. The sample consists of hundreds of thousands of distinct CDR3 sequences, about an eighth of them appearing once. Input material: blood, either unsorted or a sorted T cell fraction (not recorded which). The receptor was derived from a male donor with ankylosing spondylitis. The gene calls are TRBV20-1 and TRBJ2-7; D is unresolved. The chain's CDR3 is CSADLGPDSYEQYF. CDR3 sequence (DNA): TGCAGTGCAGATTTAGGACCGGACTCCTACGAGCAGTACTTC.